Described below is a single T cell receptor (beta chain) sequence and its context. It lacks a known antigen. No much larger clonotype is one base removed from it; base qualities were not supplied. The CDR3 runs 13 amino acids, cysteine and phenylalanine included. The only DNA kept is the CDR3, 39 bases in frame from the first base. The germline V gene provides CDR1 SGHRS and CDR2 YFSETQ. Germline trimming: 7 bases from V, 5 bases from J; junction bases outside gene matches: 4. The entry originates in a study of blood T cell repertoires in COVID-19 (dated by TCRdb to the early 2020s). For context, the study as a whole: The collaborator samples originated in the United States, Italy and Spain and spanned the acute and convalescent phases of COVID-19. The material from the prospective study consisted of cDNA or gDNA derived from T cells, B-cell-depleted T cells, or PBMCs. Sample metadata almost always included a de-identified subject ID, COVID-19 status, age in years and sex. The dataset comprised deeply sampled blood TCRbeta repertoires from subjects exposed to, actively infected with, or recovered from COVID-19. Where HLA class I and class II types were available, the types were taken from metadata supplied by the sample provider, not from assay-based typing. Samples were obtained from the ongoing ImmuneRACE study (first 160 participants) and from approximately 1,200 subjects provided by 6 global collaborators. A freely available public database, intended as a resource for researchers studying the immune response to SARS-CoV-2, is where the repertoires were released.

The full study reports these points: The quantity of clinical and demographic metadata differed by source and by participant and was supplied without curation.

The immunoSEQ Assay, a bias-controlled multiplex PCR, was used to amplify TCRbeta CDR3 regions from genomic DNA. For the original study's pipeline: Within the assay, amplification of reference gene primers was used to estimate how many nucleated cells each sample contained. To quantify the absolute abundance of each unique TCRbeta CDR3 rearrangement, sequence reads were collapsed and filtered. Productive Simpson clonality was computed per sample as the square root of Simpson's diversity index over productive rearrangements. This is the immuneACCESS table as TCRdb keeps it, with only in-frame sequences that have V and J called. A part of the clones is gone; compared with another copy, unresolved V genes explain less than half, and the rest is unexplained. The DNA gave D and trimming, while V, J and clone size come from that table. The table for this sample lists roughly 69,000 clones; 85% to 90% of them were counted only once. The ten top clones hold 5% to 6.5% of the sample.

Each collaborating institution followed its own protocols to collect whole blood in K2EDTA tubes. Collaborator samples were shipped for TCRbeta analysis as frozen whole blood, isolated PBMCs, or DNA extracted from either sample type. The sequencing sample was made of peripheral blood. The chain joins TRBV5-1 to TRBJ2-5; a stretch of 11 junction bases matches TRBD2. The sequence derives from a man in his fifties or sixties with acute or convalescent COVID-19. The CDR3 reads CASGVAGGETQYF. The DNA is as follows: TGCGCCAGCGGTGTAGCGGGAGGGGAGACCCAGTACTTC. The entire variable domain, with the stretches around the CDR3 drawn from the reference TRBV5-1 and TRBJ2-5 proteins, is KAGVTQTPRYLIKTRGQQVTLSCSPISGHRSVSWYQQTPGQGLQFLFEYFSETQRNKGNFPGRFSGRQFSNSRSEMNVSTLELGDSALYLCASGVAGGETQYFGPGTRLLVL.